The sequence of this T cell receptor (beta chain) was determined in a study of regulatory T cells in long-lasting Graves disease. Whole-study results and caveats: Patients with persistent disease shared some 2,500 public clonotypes, outpacing the roughly 970 shared by new patients.

Germline V gene lookup returns CDR1 SQVTM and CDR2 ANQGSEA. Trimming removed 1 base at V and 2 bases at J, with 10 bases between. This CDR3 is 14 amino acids long. Time point specified: newly diagnosed GD, antithyroid drugs for less than 3 months. The TCR library used RNA extracted from PBMCs. To make TCR beta libraries, researchers used iRepertoire HTBI primers and Arm-PCR of CDR3 regions. MiXCR, applied by TCRdb to the multiplex PCR reads, yields one record per CDR3 protein. The table lists about 530,000 distinct CDR3 sequences, more than 15% of them singletons. This clonotype turned up a few times. The antigen is not known. This sample also appeared in a second study, on T cells in Graves' hyperthyroidism and ophthalmopathy.

This receptor was taken from a woman aged 35-60 years with Graves disease. The input for sequencing was peripheral blood mononuclear cells (PBMCs), taken at new diagnosis, from a patient treated with antithyroid drugs. The V call is TRBV29-1, the J call TRBJ2-3; D unresolved. The CDR3 loop reads CSVEGGTLTDTQYF. CDR3 bases: TGCAGCGTTGAAGGGGGTACCCTCACAGATACGCAGTATTTT.